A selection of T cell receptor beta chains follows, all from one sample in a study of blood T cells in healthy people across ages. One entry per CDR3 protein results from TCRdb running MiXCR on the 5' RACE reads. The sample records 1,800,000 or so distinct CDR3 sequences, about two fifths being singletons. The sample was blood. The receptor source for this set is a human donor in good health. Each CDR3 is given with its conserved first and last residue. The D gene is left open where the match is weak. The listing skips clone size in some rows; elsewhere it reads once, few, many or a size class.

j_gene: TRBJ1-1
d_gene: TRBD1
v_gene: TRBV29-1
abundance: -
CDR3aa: CSVEKGGIEAFF
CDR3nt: TGCAGCGTTGAAAAAGGGGGCATTGAAGCTTTCTTT

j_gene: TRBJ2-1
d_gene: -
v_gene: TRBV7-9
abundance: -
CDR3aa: CASSLGIDEQFF
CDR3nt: TGTGCCAGCAGCTTAGGTATCGATGAGCAGTTCTTC

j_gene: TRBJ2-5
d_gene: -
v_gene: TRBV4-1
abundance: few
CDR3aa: CASSQELANTLTETQYF
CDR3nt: TGCGCCAGCAGCCAAGAACTGGCCAACACCTTGACCGAGACCCAGTACTTC

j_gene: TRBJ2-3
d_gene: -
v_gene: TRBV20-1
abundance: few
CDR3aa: CSAIGLHPTDTQYF
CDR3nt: TGCAGTGCCATCGGACTCCACCCCACAGATACGCAGTATTTT

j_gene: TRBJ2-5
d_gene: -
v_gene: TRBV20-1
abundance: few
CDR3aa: CSARDLRGAYEVTQYF
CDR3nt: TGCAGTGCTAGAGATCTCCGGGGGGCCTACGAGGTGACCCAGTACTTC

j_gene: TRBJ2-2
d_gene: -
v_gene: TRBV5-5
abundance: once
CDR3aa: CASSRYPNSNTGELFF
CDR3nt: TGTGCCAGCAGCCGTTATCCGAACAGCAACACCGGGGAGCTGTTTTTT

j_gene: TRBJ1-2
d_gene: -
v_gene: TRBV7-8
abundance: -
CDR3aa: CASSLSEGGGYTF
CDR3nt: TGTGCCAGCAGCTTATCGGAGGGTGGTGGCTACACCTTC

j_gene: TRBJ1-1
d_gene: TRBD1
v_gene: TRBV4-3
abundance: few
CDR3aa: CASSPHRGRGAFF
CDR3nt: TGCGCCAGCAGCCCCCACAGGGGGCGCGGAGCTTTCTTT

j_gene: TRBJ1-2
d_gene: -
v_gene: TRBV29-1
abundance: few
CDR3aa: CSSEYYGYTF
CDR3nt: TGCAGCTCTGAATACTATGGCTACACCTTC

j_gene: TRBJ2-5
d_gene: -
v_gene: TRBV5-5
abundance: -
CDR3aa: CASSTGWGETQYF
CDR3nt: TGTGCCAGCAGTACAGGTTGGGGGGAGACCCAGTACTTC

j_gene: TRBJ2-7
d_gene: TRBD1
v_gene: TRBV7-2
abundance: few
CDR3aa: CASSDRQGTNEQYF
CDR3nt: TGTGCCAGCAGCGATCGACAGGGTACCAACGAGCAGTACTTC

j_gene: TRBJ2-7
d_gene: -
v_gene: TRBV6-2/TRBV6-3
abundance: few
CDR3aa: CASSYPPDGRRYEQYF
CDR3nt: TGTGCCAGCAGTTACCCTCCGGACGGACGTAGATACGAGCAGTACTTC

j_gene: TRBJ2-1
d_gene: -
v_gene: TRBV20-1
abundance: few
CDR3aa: CSASWLLYNEQFF
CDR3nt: TGCAGTGCTAGCTGGTTACTGTACAATGAGCAGTTCTTC

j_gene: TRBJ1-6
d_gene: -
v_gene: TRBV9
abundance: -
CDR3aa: CASSVDLGDSPLHF
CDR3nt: TGTGCCAGCAGCGTAGATCTGGGGGATTCACCCCTCCACTTT

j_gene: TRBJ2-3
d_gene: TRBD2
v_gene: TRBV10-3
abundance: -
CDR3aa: CAIRMTSGGLSIDTQYF
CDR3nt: TGTGCCATCAGGATGACTAGCGGGGGGCTGAGTATCGATACGCAGTATTTT

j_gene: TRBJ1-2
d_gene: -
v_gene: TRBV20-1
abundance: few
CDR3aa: CSARLSFLDGYTF
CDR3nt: TGCAGTGCTAGACTGTCATTTTTGGATGGCTACACCTTC

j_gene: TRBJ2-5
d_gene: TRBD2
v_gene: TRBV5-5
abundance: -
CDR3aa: CASSLSRTSGGHQETQYF
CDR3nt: TGTGCCAGCAGCTTGTCTCGGACTAGCGGGGGGCACCAAGAGACCCAGTACTTC

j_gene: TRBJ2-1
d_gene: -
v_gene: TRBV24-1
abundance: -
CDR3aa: CATSDGDYNEQFF
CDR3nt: TGTGCCACCTCCGACGGGGATTACAATGAGCAGTTCTTC

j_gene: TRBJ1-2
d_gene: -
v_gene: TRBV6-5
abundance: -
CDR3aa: CASSPGVTSYGHTF
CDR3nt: TGTGCCAGCAGTCCGGGGGTCACCAGCTATGGCCACACCTTC

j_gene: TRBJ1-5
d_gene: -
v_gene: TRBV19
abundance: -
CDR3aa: CASSLDPWTAGNGNQPQHF
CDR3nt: TGTGCCAGTTCTCTCGATCCTTGGACCGCCGGAAATGGCAATCAGCCCCAGCATTTT

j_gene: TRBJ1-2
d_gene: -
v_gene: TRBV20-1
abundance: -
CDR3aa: CSARENPGVGNGYTF
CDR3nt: TGCAGTGCTAGAGAGAACCCAGGGGTGGGCAATGGCTACACCTTC

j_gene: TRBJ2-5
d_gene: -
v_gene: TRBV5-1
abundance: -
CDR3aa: CASSLEVAAKTQYF
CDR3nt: TGCGCCAGCAGCTTGGAAGTAGCCGCGAAGACCCAGTACTTC

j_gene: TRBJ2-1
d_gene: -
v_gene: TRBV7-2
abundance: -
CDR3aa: CASSPDTGWSGLNEQFF
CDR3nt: TGTGCCAGCAGCCCCGATACAGGGTGGTCAGGATTAAATGAGCAGTTCTTC

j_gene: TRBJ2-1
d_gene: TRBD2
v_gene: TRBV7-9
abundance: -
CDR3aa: CASSSFGGTSGGLPHNEQFF
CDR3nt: TGTGCCAGCAGCTCCTTTGGCGGGACTAGCGGGGGCCTTCCCCACAATGAGCAGTTCTTC

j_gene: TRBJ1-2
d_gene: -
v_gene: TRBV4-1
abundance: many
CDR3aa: CASSQVGNYGYTF
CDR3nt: TGCGCCAGCAGCCAAGTGGGGAACTATGGCTACACCTTC

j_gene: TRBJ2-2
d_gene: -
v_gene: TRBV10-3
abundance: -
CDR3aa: CAISEPPWGSGELFF
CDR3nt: TGTGCCATCAGTGAGCCCCCTTGGGGGTCCGGGGAGCTGTTTTTT

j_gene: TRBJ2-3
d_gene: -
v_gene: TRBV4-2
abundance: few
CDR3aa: CASSQGIIRTDTQYF
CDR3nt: TGTGCCAGCAGCCAAGGGATCATTCGCACAGATACGCAGTATTTT

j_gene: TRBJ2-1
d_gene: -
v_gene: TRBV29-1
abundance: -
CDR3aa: CSADDRDSPCNEQFF
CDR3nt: TGCAGCGCTGACGACCGAGACAGTCCCTGCAATGAGCAGTTCTTC

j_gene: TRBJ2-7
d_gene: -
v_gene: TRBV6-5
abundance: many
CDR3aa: CASSFSRAPYEQYF
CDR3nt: TGTGCCAGCAGCTTTAGCCGGGCCCCCTACGAGCAGTACTTC

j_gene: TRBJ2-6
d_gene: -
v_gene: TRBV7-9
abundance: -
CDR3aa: CASSARGANVLTF
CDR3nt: TGTGCCAGCAGCGCTAGGGGGGCCAACGTCCTGACTTTC

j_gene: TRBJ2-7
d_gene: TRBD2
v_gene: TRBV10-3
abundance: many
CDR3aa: CAISEGSGGSYEQYF
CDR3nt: TGTGCCATCAGTGAGGGTAGCGGGGGCTCCTACGAGCAGTACTTC

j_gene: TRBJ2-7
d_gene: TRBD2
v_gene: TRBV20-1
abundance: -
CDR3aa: CSARQRGGSYEQYF
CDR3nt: TGCAGTGCTAGACAGCGGGGGGGATCCTACGAGCAGTACTTC

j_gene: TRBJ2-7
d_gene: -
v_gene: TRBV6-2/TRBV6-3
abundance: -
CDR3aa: CASSCSGSSYEQYF
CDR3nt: TGTGCCAGCAGTTGCTCGGGATCGTCCTACGAGCAGTACTTC

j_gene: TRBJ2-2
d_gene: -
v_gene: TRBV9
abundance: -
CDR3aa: CASSVEHLTGELFF
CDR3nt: TGTGCCAGCAGCGTAGAGCATCTCACCGGGGAGCTGTTTTTT

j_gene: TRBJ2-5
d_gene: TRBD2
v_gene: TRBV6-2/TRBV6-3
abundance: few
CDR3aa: CASSYRAGGLTFQETQYF
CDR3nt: TGTGCCAGCAGTTACCGAGCGGGGGGACTAACCTTCCAAGAGACCCAGTACTTC

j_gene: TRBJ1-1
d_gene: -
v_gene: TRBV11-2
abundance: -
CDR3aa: CASLIYGVNTEAFF
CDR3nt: TGTGCCAGCCTAATATACGGGGTTAACACTGAAGCTTTCTTT

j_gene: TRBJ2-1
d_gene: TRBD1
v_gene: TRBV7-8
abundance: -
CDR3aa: CASSLGTDRGFDEQFF
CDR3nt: TGTGCCAGCAGCTTAGGGACCGACAGGGGGTTCGATGAGCAGTTCTTC

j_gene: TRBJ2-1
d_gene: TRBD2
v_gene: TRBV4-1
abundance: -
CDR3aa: CASSQAALLAVEQFF
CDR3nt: TGCGCCAGCAGCCAAGCCGCCCTCCTAGCGGTTGAGCAGTTCTTC

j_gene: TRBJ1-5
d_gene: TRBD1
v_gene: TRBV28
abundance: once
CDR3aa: CASSSRDSVSHQPQHF
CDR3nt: TGTGCCAGCAGTTCCAGGGACAGCGTCAGTCATCAGCCCCAGCATTTT

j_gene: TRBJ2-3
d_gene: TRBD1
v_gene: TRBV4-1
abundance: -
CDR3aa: CASSRNDRGRKDTQYF
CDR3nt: TGCGCCAGCAGCCGGAACGACAGGGGGCGCAAGGATACGCAGTATTTT

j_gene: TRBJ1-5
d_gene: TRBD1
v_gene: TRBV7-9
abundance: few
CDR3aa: CASSLDRGGMTQPQHF
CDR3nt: TGTGCCAGCAGCTTGGACAGGGGGGGCATGACTCAGCCCCAGCATTTT